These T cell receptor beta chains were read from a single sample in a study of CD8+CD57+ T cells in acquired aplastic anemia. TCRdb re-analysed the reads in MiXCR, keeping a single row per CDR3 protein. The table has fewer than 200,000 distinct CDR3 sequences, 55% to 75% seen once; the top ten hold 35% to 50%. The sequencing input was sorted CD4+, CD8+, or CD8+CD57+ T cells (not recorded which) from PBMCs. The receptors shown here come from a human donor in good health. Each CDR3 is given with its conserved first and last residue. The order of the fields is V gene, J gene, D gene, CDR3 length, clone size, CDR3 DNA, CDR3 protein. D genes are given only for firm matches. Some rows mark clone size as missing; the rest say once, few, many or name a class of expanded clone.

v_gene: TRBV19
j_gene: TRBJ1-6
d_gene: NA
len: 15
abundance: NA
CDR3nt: TGTGCCAGTACCCCCGGAGTGGCAGGGCTCTACTCCCTCCACTTT
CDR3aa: CASTPGVAGLYSLHF

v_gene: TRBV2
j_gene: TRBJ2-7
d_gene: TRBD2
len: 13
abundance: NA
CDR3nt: TGTGCCCGTCGACTAGCGGGAGCCGAGGAGCAGTACTTC
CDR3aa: CARRLAGAEEQYF

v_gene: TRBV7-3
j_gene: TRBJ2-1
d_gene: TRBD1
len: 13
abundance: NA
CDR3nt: TGTGCCAGCAGGGGGACAGACTACAATGAGCAGTTCTTC
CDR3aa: CASRGTDYNEQFF

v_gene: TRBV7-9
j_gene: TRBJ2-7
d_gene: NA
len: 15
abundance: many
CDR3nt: TGTGCCAGCAGCTCAACCGGGGCTTCTACCTACGAGCAGTACTTC
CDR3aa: CASSSTGASTYEQYF

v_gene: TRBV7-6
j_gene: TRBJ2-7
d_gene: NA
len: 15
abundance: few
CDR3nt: TGTGCCAGCAGCTTAGCGCCGGGTCAGGGCGACGAGCAGTACTTC
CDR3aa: CASSLAPGQGDEQYF

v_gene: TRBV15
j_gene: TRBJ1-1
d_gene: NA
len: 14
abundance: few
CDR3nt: TGTGCCACCAGTGAGGGGCAGGGGAACACTGAAGCTTTCTTT
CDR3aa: CATSEGQGNTEAFF

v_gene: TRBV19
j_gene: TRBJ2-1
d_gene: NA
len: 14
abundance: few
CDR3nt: TGTGCCAGTAGTATTTTCTCGGGTCCCAGAGAGCAGTTCTTC
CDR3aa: CASSIFSGPREQFF

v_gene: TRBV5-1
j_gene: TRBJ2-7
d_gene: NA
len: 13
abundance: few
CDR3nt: TGCGCCAGCAGCTTTGAGGGGACCTACGAGCAGTACTTC
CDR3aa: CASSFEGTYEQYF

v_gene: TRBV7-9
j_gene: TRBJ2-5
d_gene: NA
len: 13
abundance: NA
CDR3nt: TGTGCCAGCAGCTTAGGGTCGAAAGAGACCCAGTACTTC
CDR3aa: CASSLGSKETQYF

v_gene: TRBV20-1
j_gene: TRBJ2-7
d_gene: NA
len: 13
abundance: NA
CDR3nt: TGCAGTGCTACCAGACAGCTACCCTACGAGCAGTACTTC
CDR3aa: CSATRQLPYEQYF